These 25 T cell receptor beta chains were sequenced from one sample in a study of preoperative IRX-2 immunotherapy in early breast cancer. Sample treatment: preoperative locoregional IRX-2 cytokine immunotherapy. The protocol was immunoSEQ multiplex PCR, while the TCRdb copy is restricted to in-frame clones and leaves out a portion. The table includes about 98,000 clones, 86% detected once. Sample: tumor tissue, taken after IRX-2 immunotherapy. The receptors were gathered from a human donor with breast cancer.

The chain couples TRBV14 to TRBJ1-4; TRBD1 matches at 7 bases. Looked up from germline, CDR1 is SGHDN and CDR2 is FVKESK. V lost 5 bases, J lost 7 bases, and 7 bases stayed unmatched. There are 14 residues in the CDR3. The CDR3 DNA sequence: TGTGCCAGCAGCTATGGACCAGGGGGTGAAAAACTGTTTTTT. Protein product: CASSYGPGGEKLFF.

V and J are TRBV19 and TRBJ2-2; a weak D match, TRBD1 (6 bases). V shed 1 base and J shed 5 bases, with 11 bases lying between them. Germline V gene data show CDR1 as LNHDA and CDR2 as SQIVND (reference sequence). The CDR3 runs 15 residues. As DNA, the CDR3 is TGTGCCAGTAGTATAGGGCAGGGGTCTACCGGGGAGCTGTTTTTT. Its protein product is CASSIGQGSTGELFF.

V gene TRBV7-5 combines with J gene TRBJ2-7; the listed D gene, TRBD2, was not tested against the DNA. TRBV7-5 is marked as a pseudogene. The CDR3 totals 14 residues. CDR3 in DNA: TGTGCCAGCAGCTTAGTCGGGGGGTCCTACGAGCAGTACTTC. This sequence encodes CASSLVGGSYEQYF.

CDR3 nucleotide sequence: TGTGCCAGCAGGTGGACAGGGGAAGAAAAACTGTTTTTT. It yields the protein CASRWTGEEKLFF. The genes are TRBV28 and TRBJ1-4; the match to TRBD1 covers 9 bases. Trimming at V came to 6 bases and at J to 8 bases, leaving 4 bases not matched to a gene. Germline lookup yields CDR1 MDHEN and CDR2 SYDVKM. The CDR3 spans 13 residues.

The chain links TRBV28 to TRBJ1-2; D might be TRBD1 (5 bases). CDR1 MDHEN and CDR2 SYDVKM come from the germline V gene. This CDR3 has 15 residues. The V and J ends lost 5 bases and 4 bases respectively, with 17 bases between them. CDR3 loop: CASSPLDTELYGYTF. DNA for the CDR3: TGTGCCAGCAGTCCATTGGACACTGAGCTCTATGGCTACACCTTC.

V usage is TRBV5-1 and J usage is TRBJ1-5; TRBD1 might be the D (6 bases). The V end lost 4 bases, the J end lost 4 bases, and 18 bases lay between the germline ends. Germline CDR1 reads SGHRS; CDR2 reads YFSETQ. This CDR3 has 16 residues. The CDR3 DNA reads TGCGCCAGCAGCCCCGGGCTGCAGGGGCGTAATCAGCCCCAGCATTTT. It translates to CASSPGLQGRNQPQHF. The variable domain in full, with the rest retrieved from reference TRBV5-1 and TRBJ1-5, is KAGVTQTPRYLIKTRGQQVTLSCSPISGHRSVSWYQQTPGQGLQFLFEYFSETQRNKGNFPGRFSGRQFSNSRSEMNVSTLELGDSALYLCASSPGLQGRNQPQHFGDGTRLSIL.

V and J are TRBV1 and TRBJ1-1. TRBV1 is labeled a pseudogene. The CDR3 loop spans 15 amino acids. The CDR3 DNA is TGCGCCAGCAGCCAAGACGTTCGGTCTGACACTGAAGCTTTCTTT. Protein: CASSQDVRSDTEAFF.

The chain is built from TRBV6-7 and TRBJ2-2; no clear D gene. TRBV6-7 is designated an ORF whose function remains uncertain. This CDR3 has 13 amino acids. The V end was cut by 6 bases, the J end by 5 bases, with 10 bases between. In DNA form, the CDR3 reads TGTGCCAGCAGCCCTAAAAGGACCGGGGAGCTGTTTTTT. Translated: CASSPKRTGELFF.

A few counts support this clone. The identical CDR3 is also encoded by other nucleotide sequences in the sample. The chain is built from TRBV19 and TRBJ1-5; D gene unclear. V was clipped by 3 bases and J by 6 bases, with 9 bases between them. CDR1 LNHDA and CDR2 SQIVND come from the germline V gene (reference sequence). CDR3 length: 13 amino acids. The CDR3 region is CASSIDGVQPQHF. CDR3 DNA sequence: TGTGCCAGTAGTATTGATGGAGTTCAGCCCCAGCATTTT.

The V gene is TRBV12-5, the J gene TRBJ2-3; weak D call: TRBD1 (7 bases). V lost 7 bases and J 6 bases, leaving 14 bases between the germline ends. CDR3 length: 13 amino acids. Germline-derived CDR1 and CDR2 are LGHNT and FRNRAP. CDR3: CASAPRGADTQYF. CDR3 coding DNA: TGTGCTAGTGCCCCCAGGGGGGCGGATACGCAGTATTTT.

On this clone: The junction differs from germline at one of its ends, possibly a read error. V is TRBV27 and J is TRBJ1-5, with 7 positions matching TRBD1. The length of the CDR3 is 16 residues. The germline V gene has CDR1 MNHEY and CDR2 SMNVEV (reference sequence). CDR3 in DNA: TGTGCCAGCAGTCCCAGGGGGGGCACGGGCAATCAGCTCCAGCATTTT. Amino acids: CASSPRGGTGNQLQHF.

The rearrangement links TRBV6-4 to TRBJ1-1; D is undetermined. CDR1 and CDR2 (germline): MRHNA, SNTAGT. Trimming stripped 5 bases from V and 3 bases from J, with 4 bases between. The CDR3 sequence is 11 residues long. CDR3 sequence (DNA): TGTGCCAGCAGTTACCACACTGAAGCTTTCTTT. Residues: CASSYHTEAFF.

V usage is TRBV30 and J usage is TRBJ1-6; no reliable D call. V was pared by 0 bases and J by 8 bases, with 11 bases between. Germline V gives CDR1 GTSNPN, CDR2 SVGIG (reference sequence). The CDR3 totals 14 residues. CDR3 coding DNA: TGTGCCTGGAGTGTTGGTCACGGGGATTCACCCCTCCACTTT. Its translation is CAWSVGHGDSPLHF. The complete variable domain, with remaining parts taken from reference TRBV30 and TRBJ1-6, reads SQTIHQWPATLVQPVGSPLSLECTVEGTSNPNLYWYRQAAGRGLQLLFYSVGIGQISSEVPQNLSASRPQDRQFILSSKKLLLSDSGFYLCAWSVGHGDSPLHFGNGTRLTVT.

This clone was counted at least ten times. The chain carries TRBV5-1 and TRBJ1-2, with TRBD1 matching over 7 bases. V gave up 0 bases and J gave up 0 bases; unmatched junction bases: 2. The CDR3 consists of 15 residues. CDR1 SGHRS and CDR2 YFSETQ come from the germline V gene. The DNA for the CDR3 is TGCGCCAGCAGCTTGGATCAGGGGGCTAACTATGGCTACACCTTC. It translates to CASSLDQGANYGYTF.

The chain's CDR3 is CASGAGQGHNEQFF. The CDR3 DNA is TGTGCTAGTGGTGCGGGACAGGGGCACAATGAGCAGTTCTTC. This chain links TRBV12-5 with TRBJ2-1, with TRBD1 identical over 10 bases. From germline, CDR1 is LGHNT and CDR2 FRNRAP. The CDR3 loop spans 14 amino acids. The V segment lost 5 bases and the J segment 5 bases; nucleotides outside the gene matches: 3.

V gene TRBV6-8 combines with J gene TRBJ1-6; 11 bases are shared with TRBD1. This CDR3 has 17 residues. The V gene's germline CDR1 is MNHGY and CDR2 SAAAGT. Trimming cost V 6 bases and J 7 bases; bases outside gene matches: 11. The CDR3 here is CASSWRSGTGGNSPLHF. CDR3 bases: TGTGCCAGCAGCTGGAGATCCGGGACAGGGGGAAATTCACCCCTCCACTTT.

This clone has only one observation. V usage is TRBV7-4 and J usage is TRBJ1-5; a possible D gene is TRBD1 (6 bases). CDR1 and CDR2 from the germline V gene are SGHVT and SQSDAQ. This CDR3 has 13 amino acids. The V end was cut by 5 bases, the J end by 6 bases, with 11 bases between. CDR3 nucleotides: TGTGCCAGCAGCGCACAGGGAGTTCAGCCCCAGCATTTT. Translation: CASSAQGVQPQHF.

This chain uses TRBV15 with TRBJ2-7, with D perhaps TRBD1 (6 bases). The V end was cut by 0 bases, the J end by 2 bases, with 8 bases between. Germline CDR1 is LNHNV and CDR2 is YYDKDF (reference sequence). There are 14 residues in the CDR3. DNA of the CDR3: TGTGCCACCAGCAGAGATAACAGGGCCTACGAGCAGTACTTC. This translates into CATSRDNRAYEQYF.

The chain couples TRBV30 to TRBJ1-2; 7 bases line up with TRBD1. Germline CDR1 GTSNPN, CDR2 SVGIG (reference sequence). The CDR3 consists of 12 residues. The J segment lost 6 bases and the V segment lost 4 bases, leaving 5 bases of the junction unmatched. The CDR3 here is CAWNRGHDGYTF. DNA for the CDR3: TGTGCCTGGAATAGGGGGCACGATGGCTACACCTTC.

This sequence joins TRBV14 and TRBJ1-1; D gene uncertain. Germline V gene lookup returns CDR1 SGHDN and CDR2 FVKESK. The CDR3 is 12 amino acids. Trimming pared 1 base from V and 6 bases from J, leaving 6 bases between. The CDR3 sequence: CASSQGGAEAFF. DNA of the CDR3: TGTGCCAGCAGCCAAGGGGGAGCTGAAGCTTTCTTT.

The chain recombines TRBV29-1 with TRBJ2-2; TRBD1 or TRBD2 may be the D gene (6 bases each). The CDR3 extends over 13 amino acids. The germline V gene has CDR1 SQVTM and CDR2 ANQGSEA. V was clipped by 5 bases and J by 3 bases, with 10 bases between them. DNA of the CDR3: TGCAGCGTTCGGGGGACACACACCGGGGAGCTGTTTTTT. This translates into CSVRGTHTGELFF.

This chain joins TRBV11-3 and TRBJ2-5; the D is unclear. This CDR3 spans 15 amino acids. V was clipped by 2 bases and J by 0 bases, with 10 bases between them. Germline V gene lookup returns CDR1 SGHNT and CDR2 YENEEA. The CDR3, as DNA: TGTGCCAGCAGCTTAAGTTGGATGTACCAAGAGACCCAGTACTTC. Translated: CASSLSWMYQETQYF.

This clone showed up just a few times. CDR3 DNA: TGTGCCAGCAGCCTTCGAGCGGACCAAGAGACCCAGTACTTC. Encoded protein: CASSLRADQETQYF. The chain links TRBV7-4 to TRBJ2-5, with TRBD2 as a possible D gene (5 bases). This CDR3 has 14 amino acids. The V and J ends lost 5 bases and 0 bases respectively, with 10 bases between them. Per germline, CDR1 SGHVT and CDR2 SQSDAQ.

With regard to this clone: Germline and junction disagree at one end, which may indicate a read error. The V call is TRBV28, the J call TRBJ2-7; D is perhaps TRBD1 or TRBD2 (5 bases each). This CDR3 spans 16 amino acids. Looked up from germline, CDR1 is MDHEN and CDR2 is SYDVKM. CDR3 region: CASSLFRGAGFHEQYF. CDR3 nucleotide sequence: TGTGCCAGCAGTTTATTCAGAGGGGCCGGTTTCCACGAGCAGTACTTT.

The chain carries TRBV11-3 and TRBJ2-3, with 12 nucleotides matching TRBD2. Germline V gene data show CDR1 as SGHNT and CDR2 as YENEEA. CDR3 length: 15 residues. V lost 4 bases, J lost 8 bases, and 7 bases stayed unmatched. CDR3 DNA: TGTGCCAGCAGCTCGACTAGCGGGGGAAAAGGTACGCAGTATTTT. Amino acids: CASSSTSGGKGTQYF.